This T cell receptor (beta chain) was captured by sequencing in a study of identical twins. Study-wide results and caveats: Among out-of-frame alpha sequences shared by twins, low generation probability occurred in excess.

Each CDR3 protein is one row after TCRdb ran MiXCR on the 5' RACE reads. The data contain approximately 670,000 distinct CDR3 sequences, over 5% of them singletons. Germline-derived CDR1 and CDR2 are SGHRS and YFSETQ. Trimming left V 1 base short and J 2 bases short, with 13 bases between. The CDR3 is 16 residues long. This clonotype showed up many times. Its specificity is not known. The sequenced sample consisted of naive T cells sorted from blood. The chain carries TRBV5-1 and TRBJ2-1; weak D call: TRBD1 (6 bases). The source of this sequence is a man younger than 35 in good health. The CDR3 loop reads CASSLYRERAYNEQFF. Written as DNA, the CDR3 is TGCGCCAGCAGCTTGTACAGGGAAAGGGCCTACAATGAGCAGTTCTTC.